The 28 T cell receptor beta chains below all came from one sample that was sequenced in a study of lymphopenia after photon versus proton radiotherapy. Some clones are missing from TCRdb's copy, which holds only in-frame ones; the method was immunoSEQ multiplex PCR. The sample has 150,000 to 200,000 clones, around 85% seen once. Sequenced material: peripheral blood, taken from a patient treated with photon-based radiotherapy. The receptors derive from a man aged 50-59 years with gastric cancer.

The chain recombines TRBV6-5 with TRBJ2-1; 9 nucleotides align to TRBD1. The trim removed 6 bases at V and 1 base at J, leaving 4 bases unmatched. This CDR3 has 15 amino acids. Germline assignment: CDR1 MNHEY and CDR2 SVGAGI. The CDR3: CASSSGTGSYNEQFF. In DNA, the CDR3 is TGTGCCAGCAGCTCCGGGACAGGGTCCTACAATGAGCAGTTCTTC.

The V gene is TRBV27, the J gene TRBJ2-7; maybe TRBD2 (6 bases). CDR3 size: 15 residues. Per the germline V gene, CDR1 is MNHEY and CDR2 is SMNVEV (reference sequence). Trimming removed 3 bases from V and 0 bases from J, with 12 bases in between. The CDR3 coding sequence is TGTGCCAGCAGTTTGGCTAGCGTTAGCTCCTACGAGCAGTACTTC. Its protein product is CASSLASVSSYEQYF.

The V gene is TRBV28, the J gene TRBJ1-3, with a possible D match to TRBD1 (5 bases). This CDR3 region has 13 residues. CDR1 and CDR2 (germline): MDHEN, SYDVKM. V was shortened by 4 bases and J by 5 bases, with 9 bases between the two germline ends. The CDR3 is CASSWGLRNTIYF. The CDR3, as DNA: TGTGCCAGCAGTTGGGGCCTTAGAAACACCATATATTTT.

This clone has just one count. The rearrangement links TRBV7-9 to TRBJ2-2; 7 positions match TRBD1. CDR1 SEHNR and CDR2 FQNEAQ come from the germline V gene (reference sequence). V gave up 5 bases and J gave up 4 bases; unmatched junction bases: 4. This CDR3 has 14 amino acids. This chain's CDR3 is CASSNRQGTGELFF. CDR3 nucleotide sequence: TGTGCCAGCAGCAACCGACAGGGCACCGGGGAGCTGTTTTTT.

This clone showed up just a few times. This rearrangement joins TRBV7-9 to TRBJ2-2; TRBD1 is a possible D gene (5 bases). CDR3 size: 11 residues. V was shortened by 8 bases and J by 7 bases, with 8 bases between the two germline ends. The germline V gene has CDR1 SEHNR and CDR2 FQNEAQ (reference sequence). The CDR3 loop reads CASGDSGELFF. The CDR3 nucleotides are TGTGCCAGCGGTGACAGCGGGGAGCTGTTTTTT.

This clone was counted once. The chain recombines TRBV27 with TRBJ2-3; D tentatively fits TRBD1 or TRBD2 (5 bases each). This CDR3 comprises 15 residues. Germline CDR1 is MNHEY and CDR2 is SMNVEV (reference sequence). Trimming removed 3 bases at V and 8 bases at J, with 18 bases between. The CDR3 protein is CASSFDYGGAATQYF. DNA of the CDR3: TGTGCCAGCAGTTTCGACTATGGTGGGGCTGCTACGCAGTATTTT.

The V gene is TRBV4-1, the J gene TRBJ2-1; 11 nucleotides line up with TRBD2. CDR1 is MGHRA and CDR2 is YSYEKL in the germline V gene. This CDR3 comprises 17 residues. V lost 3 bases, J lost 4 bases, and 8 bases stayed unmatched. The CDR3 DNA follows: TGCGCCAGCAGCCATCCTGGGACTAGCGGAGCTTACAATGAGCAGTTCTTC. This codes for CASSHPGTSGAYNEQFF.

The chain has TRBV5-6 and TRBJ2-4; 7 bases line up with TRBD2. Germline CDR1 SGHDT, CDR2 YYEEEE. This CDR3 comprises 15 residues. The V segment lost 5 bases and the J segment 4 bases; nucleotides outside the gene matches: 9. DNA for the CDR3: TGTGCCAGCAGACCTGGACTAGAACGTAAAAACATTCAGTACTTC. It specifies CASRPGLERKNIQYF.

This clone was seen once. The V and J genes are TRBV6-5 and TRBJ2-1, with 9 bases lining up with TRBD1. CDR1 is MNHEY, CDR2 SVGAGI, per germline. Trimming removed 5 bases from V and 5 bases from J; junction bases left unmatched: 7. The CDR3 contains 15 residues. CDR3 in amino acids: CASSAGTGNHNEQFF. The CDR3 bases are TGTGCCAGCAGTGCCGGGACAGGGAATCACAATGAGCAGTTCTTC.

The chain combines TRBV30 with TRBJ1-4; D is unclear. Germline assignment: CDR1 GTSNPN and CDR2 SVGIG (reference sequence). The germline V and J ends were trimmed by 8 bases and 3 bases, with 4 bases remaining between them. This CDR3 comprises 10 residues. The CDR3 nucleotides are TGTGCCGGGTCTAATGAAAAACTGTTTTTT. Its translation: CAGSNEKLFF.

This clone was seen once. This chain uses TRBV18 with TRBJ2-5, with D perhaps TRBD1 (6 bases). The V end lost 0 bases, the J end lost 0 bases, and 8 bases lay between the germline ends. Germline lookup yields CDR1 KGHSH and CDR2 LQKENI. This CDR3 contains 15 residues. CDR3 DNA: TGTGCCAGCTCACCACCCGGGACAAACCAAGAGACCCAGTACTTC. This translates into CASSPPGTNQETQYF. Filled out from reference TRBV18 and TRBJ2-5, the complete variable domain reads NAGVMQNPRHLVRRRGQEARLRCSPMKGHSHVYWYRQLPEEGLKFMVYLQKENIIDESGMPKERFSAEFPKEGPSILRIQQVVRGDSAAYFCASSPPGTNQETQYFGPGTRLLVL.

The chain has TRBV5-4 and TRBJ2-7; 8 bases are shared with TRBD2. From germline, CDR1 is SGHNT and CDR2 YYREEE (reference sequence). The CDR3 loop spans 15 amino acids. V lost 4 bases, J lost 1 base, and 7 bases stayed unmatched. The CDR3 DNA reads TGTGCCAGCAGCCGGGGGCTAGCGGGTTCCTACGAGCAGTACTTC. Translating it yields CASSRGLAGSYEQYF.

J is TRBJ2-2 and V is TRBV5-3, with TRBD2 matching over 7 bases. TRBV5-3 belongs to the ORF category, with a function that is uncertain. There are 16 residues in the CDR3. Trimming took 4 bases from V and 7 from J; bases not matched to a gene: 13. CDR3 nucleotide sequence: TGTGCCAGAAGCCTCCGACTAGCTACGTGGCACGGGGAGCTGTTTTTT. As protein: CARSLRLATWHGELFF.

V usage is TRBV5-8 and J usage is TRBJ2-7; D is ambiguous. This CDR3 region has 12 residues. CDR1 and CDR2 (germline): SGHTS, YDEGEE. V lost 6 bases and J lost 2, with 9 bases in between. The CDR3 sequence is CASKDTPYEQYF. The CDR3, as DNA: TGTGCCAGCAAAGACACCCCCTACGAGCAGTACTTC.

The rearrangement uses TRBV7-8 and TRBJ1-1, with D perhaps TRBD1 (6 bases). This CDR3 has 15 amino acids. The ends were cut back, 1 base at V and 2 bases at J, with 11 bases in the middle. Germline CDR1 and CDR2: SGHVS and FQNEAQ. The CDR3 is CASSLVGGLNTEAFF. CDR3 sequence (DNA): TGTGCCAGCAGCTTAGTCGGGGGGCTTAACACTGAAGCTTTCTTT.

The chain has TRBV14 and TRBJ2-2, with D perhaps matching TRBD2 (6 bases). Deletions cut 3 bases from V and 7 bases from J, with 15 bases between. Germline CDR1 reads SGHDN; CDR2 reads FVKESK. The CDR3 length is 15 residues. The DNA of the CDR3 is TGTGCCAGCAGCCATGCCGGGACTCCATTCGGGGAGCTGTTTTTT. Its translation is CASSHAGTPFGELFF.

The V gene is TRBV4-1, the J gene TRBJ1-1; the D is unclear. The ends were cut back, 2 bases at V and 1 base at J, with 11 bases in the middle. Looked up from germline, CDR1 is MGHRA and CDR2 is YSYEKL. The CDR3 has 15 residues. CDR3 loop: CASSQTEMENTEAFF. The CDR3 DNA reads TGCGCCAGCAGCCAAACGGAAATGGAGAACACTGAAGCTTTCTTT.

The CDR3 nucleotides are TGTGCCAGCAGTTACCCACCCTGGGAGTATGGCTACACCTTC. Translating it yields CASSYPPWEYGYTF. This chain links TRBV6-5 with TRBJ1-2; D is unresolved. V was shortened by 2 bases and J by 5 bases, with 12 bases between the two germline ends. CDR1 MNHEY and CDR2 SVGAGI come from the germline V gene. The CDR3 covers 14 residues.

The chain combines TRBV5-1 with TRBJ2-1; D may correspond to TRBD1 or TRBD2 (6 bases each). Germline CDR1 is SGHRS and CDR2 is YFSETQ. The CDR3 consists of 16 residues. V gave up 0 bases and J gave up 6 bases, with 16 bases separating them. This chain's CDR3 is CASSLAGGRGINEQFF. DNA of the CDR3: TGCGCCAGCAGCTTGGCCGGGGGCAGGGGCATCAATGAGCAGTTCTTC. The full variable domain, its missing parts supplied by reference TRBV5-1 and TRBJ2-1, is KAGVTQTPRYLIKTRGQQVTLSCSPISGHRSVSWYQQTPGQGLQFLFEYFSETQRNKGNFPGRFSGRQFSNSRSEMNVSTLELGDSALYLCASSLAGGRGINEQFFGPGTRLTVL.

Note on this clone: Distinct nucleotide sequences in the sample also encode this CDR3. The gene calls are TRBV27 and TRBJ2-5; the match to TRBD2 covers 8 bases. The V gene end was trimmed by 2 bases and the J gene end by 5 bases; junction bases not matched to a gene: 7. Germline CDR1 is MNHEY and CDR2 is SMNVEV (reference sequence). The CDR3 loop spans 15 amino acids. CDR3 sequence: CASSLRGLDSETQYF. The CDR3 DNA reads TGTGCCAGCAGTTTACGGGGACTAGACTCGGAGACCCAGTACTTC.

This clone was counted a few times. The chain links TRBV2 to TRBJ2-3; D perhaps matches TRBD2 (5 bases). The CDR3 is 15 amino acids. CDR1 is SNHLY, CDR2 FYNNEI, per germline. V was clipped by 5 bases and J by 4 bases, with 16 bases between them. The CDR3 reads CASSPSYGKSDTQYF. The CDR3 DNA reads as TGTGCCAGCAGTCCTAGCTACGGCAAATCAGATACGCAGTATTTT.

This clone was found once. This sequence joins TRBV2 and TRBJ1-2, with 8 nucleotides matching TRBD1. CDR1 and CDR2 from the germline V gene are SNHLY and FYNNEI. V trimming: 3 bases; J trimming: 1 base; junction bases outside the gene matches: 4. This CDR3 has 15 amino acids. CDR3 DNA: TGTGCCAGCAGTGAGGACAGGGTGCTTAACTATGGCTACACCTTC. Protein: CASSEDRVLNYGYTF.

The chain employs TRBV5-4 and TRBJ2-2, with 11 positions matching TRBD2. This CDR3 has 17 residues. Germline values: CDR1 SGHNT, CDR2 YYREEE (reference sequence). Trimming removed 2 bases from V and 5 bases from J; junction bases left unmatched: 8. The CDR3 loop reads CASSLTGLAGRTGELFF. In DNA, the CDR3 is TGTGCCAGCAGCTTAACCGGACTAGCGGGTAGAACCGGGGAGCTGTTTTTT. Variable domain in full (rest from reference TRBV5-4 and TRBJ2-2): ETGVTQSPTHLIKTRGQQVTLRCSSQSGHNTVSWYQQALGQGPQFIFQYYREEENGRGNFPPRFSGLQFPNYSSELNVNALELDDSALYLCASSLTGLAGRTGELFFGEGSRLTVL.

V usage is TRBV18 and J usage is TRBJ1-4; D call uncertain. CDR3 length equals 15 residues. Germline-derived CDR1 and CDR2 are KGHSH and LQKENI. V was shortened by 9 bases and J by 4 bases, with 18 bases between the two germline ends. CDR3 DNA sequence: TGTGCCAGTAACAAGGTCGGCAGCGTTAATGAAAAACTGTTTTTT. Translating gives CASNKVGSVNEKLFF.

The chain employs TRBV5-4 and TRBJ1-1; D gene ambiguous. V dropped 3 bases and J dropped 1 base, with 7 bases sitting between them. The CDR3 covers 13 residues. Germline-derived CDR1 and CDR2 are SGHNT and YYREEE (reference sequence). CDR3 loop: CASSYDTNTEAFF. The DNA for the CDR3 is TGTGCCAGCAGCTATGACACGAACACTGAAGCTTTCTTT.

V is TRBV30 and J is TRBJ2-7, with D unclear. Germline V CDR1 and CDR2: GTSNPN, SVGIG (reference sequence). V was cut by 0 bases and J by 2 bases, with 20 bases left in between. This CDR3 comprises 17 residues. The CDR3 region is CAWSVPIGRNRPYEQYF. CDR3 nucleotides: TGTGCCTGGAGTGTACCAATCGGCCGGAACAGACCCTACGAGCAGTACTTC.

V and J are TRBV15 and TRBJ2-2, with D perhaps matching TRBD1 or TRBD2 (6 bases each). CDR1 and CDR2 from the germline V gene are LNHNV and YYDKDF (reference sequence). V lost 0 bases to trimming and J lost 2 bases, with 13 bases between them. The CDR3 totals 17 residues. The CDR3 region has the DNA TGTGCCACCAGCAGAGATCGGACGGGGGCAAACACCGGGGAGCTGTTTTTT. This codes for CATSRDRTGANTGELFF.

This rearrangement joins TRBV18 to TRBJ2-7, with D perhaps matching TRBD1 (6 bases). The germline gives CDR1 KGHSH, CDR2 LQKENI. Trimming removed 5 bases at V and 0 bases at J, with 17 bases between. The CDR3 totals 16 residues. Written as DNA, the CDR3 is TGTGCCAGCTCAAAATCCGGGACAACTAGCTCCTACGAGCAGTACTTC. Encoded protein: CASSKSGTTSSYEQYF.